The rows below give T cell receptor beta chains drawn from one sample of a study of vaccination and CD4 T cells after COVID-19. One entry per CDR3 protein results from TCRdb running MiXCR on the PCR reads. The sample holds 10,000 to 13,000 distinct CDR3 sequences, about 57% seen once. The antigens these receptors bind are not known. Sequencing was carried out using CD4+ T cells from blood, cultured in vitro. The receptors stem from a human donor who had recovered from COVID-19. CDR3s include the opening cysteine and the closing phenylalanine or tryptophan. The order of the fields is CDR3 protein, CDR3 DNA, clone size, D gene, V gene, J gene. D genes are given only for firm matches. The listing skips clone size in some rows; elsewhere it reads once, few, many or a size class.

CDR3 protein: CASSYDEASEAFF
CDR3 DNA: TGTGCCAGCAGTTACGATGAAGCGTCTGAAGCTTTCTTT
clone size: -
D gene: -
V gene: TRBV6-2/TRBV6-3
J gene: TRBJ1-1

CDR3 protein: CSAHDRVGYEQYF
CDR3 DNA: TGCAGTGCCCATGACAGGGTGGGCTACGAGCAGTACTTC
clone size: -
D gene: TRBD1
V gene: TRBV20-1
J gene: TRBJ2-7

CDR3 protein: CASSPGTESYEQYF
CDR3 DNA: TGTGCCAGCTCACCCGGGACGGAATCCTACGAGCAGTACTTC
clone size: medium-sized
D gene: -
V gene: TRBV18
J gene: TRBJ2-7

CDR3 protein: CSAGEDTQYF
CDR3 DNA: TGCAGCGCCGGGGAAGATACGCAGTATTTT
clone size: -
D gene: -
V gene: TRBV29-1
J gene: TRBJ2-3

CDR3 protein: CASTPPGNRRTGELFF
CDR3 DNA: TGTGCCAGCACCCCCCCCGGTAATCGGCGCACCGGGGAGCTGTTTTTT
clone size: -
D gene: -
V gene: TRBV6-2/TRBV6-3
J gene: TRBJ2-2

CDR3 protein: CARDDRSTSSYNSPLHF
CDR3 DNA: TGTGCCCGGGACGACAGGTCCACGAGCTCCTATAATTCACCCCTCCACTTT
clone size: -
D gene: -
V gene: TRBV30
J gene: TRBJ1-6

CDR3 protein: CASRPQTGTAVVSYGYTF
CDR3 DNA: TGTGCCAGCAGACCACAAACCGGGACAGCGGTGGTCTCCTATGGCTACACCTTC
clone size: -
D gene: TRBD1
V gene: TRBV2
J gene: TRBJ1-2

CDR3 protein: CASSYSGTKPYEQYF
CDR3 DNA: TGTGCCAGCAGTTACTCTGGGACTAAACCCTACGAGCAGTACTTC
clone size: -
D gene: TRBD2
V gene: TRBV6-2/TRBV6-3
J gene: TRBJ2-7

CDR3 protein: CSARGQGMNTEAFF
CDR3 DNA: TGCAGTGCTAGAGGACAGGGAATGAACACTGAAGCTTTCTTT
clone size: -
D gene: TRBD1
V gene: TRBV20-1
J gene: TRBJ1-1

CDR3 protein: CSASIASGNNEQFF
CDR3 DNA: TGCAGTGCTAGTATCGCTAGCGGAAACAATGAGCAGTTCTTC
clone size: -
D gene: TRBD2
V gene: TRBV20-1
J gene: TRBJ2-1

CDR3 protein: CSAREPGQGNSPLHF
CDR3 DNA: TGCAGTGCTAGGGAACCGGGACAGGGTAATTCACCCCTCCACTTT
clone size: few
D gene: TRBD1
V gene: TRBV20-1
J gene: TRBJ1-6

CDR3 protein: CASTSSGYNEQFF
CDR3 DNA: TGTGCCAGCACCTCTAGCGGATACAATGAGCAGTTCTTC
clone size: -
D gene: TRBD2
V gene: TRBV28
J gene: TRBJ2-1

CDR3 protein: CASSSRTGPRYGYTF
CDR3 DNA: TGTGCCAGCAGCTCGAGGACAGGGCCGCGCTATGGCTACACCTTC
clone size: once
D gene: TRBD1
V gene: TRBV5-6
J gene: TRBJ1-2

CDR3 protein: CAWSAQDGSPLHF
CDR3 DNA: TGTGCCTGGAGTGCACAGGATGGTTCACCCCTCCACTTT
clone size: -
D gene: -
V gene: TRBV30
J gene: TRBJ1-6

CDR3 protein: CASSPSVNGELFF
CDR3 DNA: TGCGCCAGCAGCCCTAGTGTGAACGGGGAGCTGTTTTTT
clone size: -
D gene: -
V gene: TRBV10-2
J gene: TRBJ2-2

CDR3 protein: CSAREAQGRNTIYF
CDR3 DNA: TGCAGTGCTAGAGAGGCGCAGGGCAGGAACACCATATATTTT
clone size: -
D gene: -
V gene: TRBV20-1
J gene: TRBJ1-3

CDR3 protein: CASSEGTGTIVPQHF
CDR3 DNA: TGTGCCAGCAGTGAAGGGACAGGGACCATTGTGCCCCAGCATTTT
clone size: few
D gene: TRBD1
V gene: TRBV2
J gene: TRBJ1-5